The 9 T cell receptor beta chains listed next were all sequenced from one sample in a study of OX40 agonist ivuxolimab in advanced cancers. The table came from immunoSEQ multiplex PCR; TCRdb's copy has only in-frame clones and leaves some out. The sample has about 45,000 clones, 65% to 85% seen once. Specimen: CD4+ or CD8+ T cells sorted from blood, collected in a trial of the OX40 agonist ivuxolimab. All receptors come from an adult with an advanced solid tumor such as melanoma, head and neck, liver or kidney cancer.

The chain links TRBV5-4 to TRBJ2-2; D remains ambiguous. V was cut by 4 bases and J by 7 bases, with 23 bases left in between. The CDR3 has 17 residues. CDR1 is SGHNT, CDR2 YYREEE, per germline (reference sequence). In DNA, the CDR3 is TGTGCCAGCAGCCAAGATCCCACTTATACCCTCGGCGGGGAGCTGTTTTTT. Protein: CASSQDPTYTLGGELFF.

J is TRBJ2-5 and V is TRBV4-2; maybe TRBD2 (5 bases). Trimming took off 2 bases at V and 3 bases at J, with 10 bases between the two ends. Germline CDR1 LGHNA, CDR2 YNFKEQ. CDR3 length equals 14 residues. CDR3 residues: CASSQSAREETQYF. CDR3 coding DNA: TGTGCCAGCAGCCAAAGTGCGAGGGAAGAGACCCAGTACTTC.

The chain couples TRBV7-2 to TRBJ2-3; TRBD2 agrees at 10 bases. CDR3 length: 16 amino acids. Germline CDR1 reads SGHTA; CDR2 reads FQGNSA. V shed 2 bases, J shed 5 bases, and the junction held 7 bases outside the gene matches. CDR3 nucleotides: TGTGCCAGCAGCTTAAGGCTAGCGGGAGCCGTAGATACGCAGTATTTT. This translates into CASSLRLAGAVDTQYF.

The chain has TRBV7-2 and TRBJ2-7; 8 bases match TRBD1. CDR1 is SGHTA, CDR2 FQGNSA, per germline. The CDR3 extends over 15 amino acids. Unmatched junction bases numbered 6, after V lost 4 bases and J lost 1 base. The CDR3 nucleotides read TGTGCCAGCAGCTCGGGGACAGGAGCTTCCTACGAGCAGTACTTC. Protein sequence: CASSSGTGASYEQYF.

The chain recombines TRBV9 with TRBJ2-3; 8 bases are a match to TRBD2. The junction had 13 bases not matched to a gene; V was cut back by 4 bases and J by 9 bases. This CDR3 is 15 amino acids long. Germline V gene sequence: CDR1 SGDLS, CDR2 YYNGEE. The CDR3 sequence: CASSSSLGGGKTQYF. CDR3 coding DNA: TGTGCCAGCAGCTCTTCCCTCGGGGGGGGGAAGACGCAGTATTTT.

V usage is TRBV2 and J usage is TRBJ1-5, with a possible D match to TRBD1 (5 bases). CDR3 size: 16 residues. The germline V gene has CDR1 SNHLY and CDR2 FYNNEI. Trimming took 3 bases from V and 7 from J, leaving 19 bases between them. This CDR3 reads CASSEGGGGRRQPQHF. CDR3 in DNA: TGTGCCAGCAGTGAGGGTGGCGGGGGTAGACGACAGCCCCAGCATTTT.

This clone is a singleton in its sample. V gene TRBV11-2 combines with J gene TRBJ2-5; D unresolved. V shed 5 bases and J shed 1 base, with 17 bases lying between them. The CDR3 consists of 16 residues. Germline CDR1 and CDR2: SGHAT and FQNNGV. CDR3 protein: CASSPGAAVGQETQYF. The DNA of the CDR3 is TGTGCCAGCAGCCCAGGCGCGGCTGTGGGCCAAGAGACCCAGTACTTC. Full variable domain (missing parts from reference TRBV11-2 and TRBJ2-5): EAGVAQSPRYKIIEKRQSVAFWCNPISGHATLYWYQQILGQGPKLLIQFQNNGVVDDSQLPKDRFSAERLKGVDSTLKIQPAKLEDSAVYLCASSPGAAVGQETQYFGPGTRLLVL.

V usage is TRBV19 and J usage is TRBJ1-5, with D perhaps TRBD1 (6 bases). Germline V gene data show CDR1 as LNHDA and CDR2 as SQIVND (reference sequence). The CDR3 loop spans 14 amino acids. The V end was cut by 5 bases, the J end by 5 bases, with 13 bases between. The CDR3, as DNA: TGTGCCAGTAGTTTCTACAGGGAAGATCAGCCCCAGCATTTT. This codes for CASSFYREDQPQHF.

The chain uses TRBV4-2 and TRBJ1-2, with unresolved D. The CDR3 sequence is 16 residues long. Trimming removed 3 bases at V and 1 base at J, with 15 bases between. Germline CDR1 reads LGHNA; CDR2 reads YNFKEQ. The CDR3 nucleotides are TGTGCCAGCAGCCAGGGCGCGACGGTGGTTAACTATGGCTACACCTTC. It encodes CASSQGATVVNYGYTF.